The next 6 T cell receptor beta chains were all read from a single sample in a study of blood T cell repertoires in COVID-19. Sequencing used immunoSEQ multiplex PCR; TCRdb keeps in-frame clones, though not all of them. The sample holds about 220,000 clones, around three quarters seen once. The sample taken for sequencing was peripheral blood. The receptor set was obtained from a woman in her 70s with acute or convalescent COVID-19.

This sequence joins TRBV10-1 and TRBJ2-4, with 12 bases fitting TRBD2. Germline assignment: CDR1 WNHNN and CDR2 SYGVQD (reference sequence). The CDR3 is 15 residues long. The V and J ends lost 4 bases and 8 bases, in that order; junction bases with no gene match: 6. The CDR3 sequence is CASSGGLAGGDIQYF. CDR3 sequence (DNA): TGCGCCAGCAGTGGGGGACTAGCGGGCGGAGACATTCAGTACTTC.

This chain uses TRBV6-5 with TRBJ1-4; D gene ambiguous. Germline V gives CDR1 MNHEY, CDR2 SVGAGI. The CDR3 is 14 residues long. The V gene lost 7 bases and the J gene lost 6 bases, with 15 bases spanning the gap. The CDR3 nucleotides are TGTGCCAGCAACAACGGGGATCGGGATGAAAAACTGTTTTTT. It encodes CASNNGDRDEKLFF.

This clone was observed at least ten times. Written as DNA, the CDR3 is TGCGCCAGCAGCTCCCTCGACAGGTCCCCAGATACGCAGTATTTT. As protein: CASSSLDRSPDTQYF. The chain employs TRBV5-1 and TRBJ2-3; TRBD1 might be the D (6 bases). Germline values: CDR1 SGHRS, CDR2 YFSETQ. The CDR3 totals 15 residues. The ends were cut back, 3 bases at V and 4 bases at J, with 15 bases in the middle.

This sequence joins TRBV11-2 and TRBJ2-7; TRBD1 might be the D (5 bases). With 1 base removed from V and 4 bases from J, the gap between germline ends came to 11 bases. The CDR3 is 14 residues long. The germline gives CDR1 SGHAT, CDR2 FQNNGV. The CDR3 is CASSLGQGGYEQYF. The CDR3 coding sequence is TGTGCCAGCAGCTTAGGGCAGGGTGGTTACGAGCAGTACTTC.

This clone was seen a single time. The chain is built from TRBV5-4 and TRBJ1-6, with unresolved D. The germline gives CDR1 SGHNT, CDR2 YYREEE (reference sequence). The V end lost 4 bases, the J end lost 2 bases, and 13 bases lay between the germline ends. The CDR3 consists of 16 residues. The CDR3 nucleotides read TGTGCCAGCAGCGATGGCGGCGGCACCTATAATTCACCCCTCCACTTT. Its protein product is CASSDGGGTYNSPLHF.

This chain uses TRBV11-3 with TRBJ1-3; 7 positions match TRBD1. After removal of 5 bases from V and 6 bases from J, the junction contained 4 bases not matched to a gene. This CDR3 spans 13 amino acids. Per germline, CDR1 SGHNT and CDR2 YENEEA. This CDR3 reads CASSRGQENTIYF. CDR3 sequence (DNA): TGTGCCAGCAGCCGAGGACAGGAAAACACCATATATTTT.